This T cell receptor beta chain was recovered during a study of blood T cells in healthy people across ages. Study outcomes and limitations: Observed TCR beta diversity per million T cells went down as age went up. This fall followed a roughly linear course with age. Donors of long life had a larger count of naive CD4+ cells and greater diversity than aged donors.

It was with a sample-barcoded 5' primer and a J-beta primer mix that a second PCR of roughly 7 to 12 cycles was run. A single record per CDR3 protein comes from TCRdb applying MiXCR to the 5' RACE reads. Here the sample spans hundreds of thousands of distinct CDR3 sequences, roughly 44% being singletons. This clonotype was recorded a few times. Its target is not known. CDR1 is MDHEN, CDR2 SYDVKM, per germline. J lost 2 bases, V lost 6 bases, and 8 bases had no gene match. CDR3 length: 15 amino acids. V is TRBV28 and J is TRBJ1-2; TRBD1 aligns across 8 bases. The sequence came from a woman aged 60-75 years in good health. The sequencing sample was made of blood. The CDR3 protein is CASSLTGGINYGYTF. Written as DNA, the CDR3 is TGTGCCAGCAGCCTCACAGGGGGGATCAACTATGGCTACACCTTC.